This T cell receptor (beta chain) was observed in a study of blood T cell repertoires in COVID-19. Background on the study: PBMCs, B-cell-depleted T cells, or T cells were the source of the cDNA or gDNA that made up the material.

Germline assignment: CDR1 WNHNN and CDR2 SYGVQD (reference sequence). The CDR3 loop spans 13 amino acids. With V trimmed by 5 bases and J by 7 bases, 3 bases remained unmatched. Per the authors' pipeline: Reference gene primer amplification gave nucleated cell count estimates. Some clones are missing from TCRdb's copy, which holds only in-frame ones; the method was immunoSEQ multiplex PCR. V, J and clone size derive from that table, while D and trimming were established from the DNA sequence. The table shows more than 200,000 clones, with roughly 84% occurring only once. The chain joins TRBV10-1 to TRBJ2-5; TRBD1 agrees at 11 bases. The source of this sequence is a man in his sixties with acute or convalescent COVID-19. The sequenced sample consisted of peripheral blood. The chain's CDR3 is CASSPGQGGTQYF. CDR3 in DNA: TGCGCCAGCAGTCCGGGACAGGGGGGGACCCAGTACTTC.